Presented here are 26 T cell receptor beta chains from one specimen sequenced in a study of T cell responses to AZD1222 COVID-19 vaccine. Profiled with immunoSEQ multiplex PCR; TCRdb holds only in-frame clones, not every one. The sample holds about 260,000 clones, approximately 93% seen once. The source was peripheral blood, collected on day 0 of AZD1222 vaccination. These receptor sequences come from an adult in good health.

This chain uses TRBV19 with TRBJ1-5; D not resolved. There are 14 residues in the CDR3. V was trimmed by 1 base and J by 0 bases, leaving 4 bases between them. Germline V gene data show CDR1 as LNHDA and CDR2 as SQIVND (reference sequence). The CDR3 sequence: CASSIGYSNQPQHF. The CDR3 DNA sequence: TGTGCCAGTAGTATAGGATATAGCAATCAGCCCCAGCATTTT.

This clone was counted once. The rearrangement links TRBV7-2 to TRBJ2-1; 9 bases match TRBD2. J gave up 4 bases and V 5 bases, and 6 bases lay outside the gene matches. Germline V gene sequence: CDR1 SGHTA, CDR2 FQGNSA. The CDR3 has 15 residues. The chain's CDR3 is CASSTGLAAYNEQFF. The CDR3 coding sequence is TGTGCCAGCAGCACGGGACTAGCTGCGTACAATGAGCAGTTCTTC.

This chain uses TRBV29-1 with TRBJ2-1, with 8 bases fitting TRBD2. Germline-derived CDR1 and CDR2 are SQVTM and ANQGSEA. The CDR3 totals 14 residues. V dropped 5 bases and J dropped 2; count of bases not matched to a gene: 5. CDR3 DNA: TGCAGCGTTCGGGGGGGATTTACCTACAATGAGCAGTTCTTC. It codes for CSVRGGFTYNEQFF.

The chain employs TRBV6-5 and TRBJ2-1; 9 positions agree with TRBD2. The CDR3 has 14 residues. Germline-derived CDR1 and CDR2 are MNHEY and SVGAGI. V shed 6 bases, J shed 9 bases, and the junction held 9 bases outside the gene matches. CDR3: CASSPQRGEGEQFF. In nucleotides, the CDR3 is TGTGCCAGCAGCCCCCAGCGGGGGGAAGGTGAGCAGTTCTTC.

A single count supports this clone. The V and J genes are TRBV13 and TRBJ2-5; D gene uncertain. Germline V gene lookup returns CDR1 PRHDT and CDR2 FYEKMQ (reference sequence). The CDR3 runs 12 residues. The V and J ends lost 1 base and 5 bases respectively, with 5 bases between them. For the CDR3, the DNA is TGTGCCAGCAGCTTAGAAGGGGAGACCCAGTACTTC. Protein product: CASSLEGETQYF.

This clone has just a few counts. J is TRBJ1-2 and V is TRBV28; TRBD1 matches at 7 bases. The V gene end was trimmed by 7 bases and the J gene end by 4 bases; junction bases not matched to a gene: 12. This CDR3 has 15 residues. Per the germline V gene, CDR1 is MDHEN and CDR2 is SYDVKM. CDR3 sequence (DNA): TGTGCCAGCACCGGAAAGACAGGGAGGGGCTATGGCTACACCTTC. Amino acid sequence: CASTGKTGRGYGYTF.

The chain has TRBV6-5 and TRBJ1-4, with a tentative D call TRBD1 (5 bases). Germline values: CDR1 MNHEY, CDR2 SVGAGI. V shed 6 bases and J shed 8 bases, with 13 bases lying between them. This CDR3 has 13 amino acids. The CDR3 DNA reads as TGTGCCAGCAGCCCGACTGGGGGGGAAAAACTGTTTTTT. Protein: CASSPTGGEKLFF.

This chain joins TRBV28 and TRBJ2-3; 9 positions match TRBD2. The V gene end was trimmed by 2 bases and the J gene end by 0 bases; junction bases not matched to a gene: 0. The CDR3 contains 15 residues. The germline V gene encodes CDR1 MDHEN and CDR2 SYDVKM. The CDR3 DNA reads as TGTGCCAGCAGTTTACTAGCGGGAAGCACAGATACGCAGTATTTT. Its protein is CASSLLAGSTDTQYF.

In this sample, this clone turned up once. The chain links TRBV18 to TRBJ2-7; 11 bases fit TRBD2. Trimming took 1 base from V and 2 from J; bases not matched to a gene: 4. CDR1 is KGHSH and CDR2 is LQKENI in the germline V gene. CDR3 size: 16 residues. As DNA, the CDR3 is TGTGCCAGCTCACCACTGACTAGCGGGGCTGCCTACGAGCAGTACTTC. Its translation: CASSPLTSGAAYEQYF.

The chain links TRBV4-1 to TRBJ2-7; D ambiguous. Germline V gene data show CDR1 as MGHRA and CDR2 as YSYEKL. Trimming pared 1 base from V and 2 bases from J, leaving 12 bases between. The CDR3 covers 15 residues. The CDR3 nucleotides are TGCGCCAGCAGCCAAGCGGGCGACGAACCCTACGAGCAGTACTTC. As protein: CASSQAGDEPYEQYF.

This chain links TRBV5-1 with TRBJ2-1; tentatively, D is TRBD2 (6 bases). Between the trimmed V and J ends, which lost 3 bases and 6 bases, there was a span of 13 bases. This CDR3 is built from 14 residues. The germline gives CDR1 SGHRS, CDR2 YFSETQ. CDR3 sequence: CASSSGLGGNEQFF. The CDR3 DNA reads TGCGCCAGCAGCTCGGGACTCGGGGGCAATGAGCAGTTCTTC.

The chain joins TRBV15 to TRBJ1-4, with 7 bases that match TRBD1. Germline V gene data show CDR1 as LNHNV and CDR2 as YYDKDF (reference sequence). The J segment lost 5 bases and the V segment lost 5 bases, leaving 8 bases of the junction unmatched. The CDR3 runs to 15 residues. CDR3 bases: TGTGCCACCAGCGGATCTCTAGGGGGCAATGAAAAACTGTTTTTT. This codes for CATSGSLGGNEKLFF. The full variable domain, its missing parts supplied by reference TRBV15 and TRBJ1-4, is DAMVIQNPRYQVTQFGKPVTLSCSQTLNHNVMYWYQQKSSQAPKLLFHYYDKDFNNEADTPDNFQSRRPNTSFCFLDIRSPGLGDTAMYLCATSGSLGGNEKLFFGSGTQLSVL.

The chain links TRBV7-2 to TRBJ1-1, with TRBD1 matching 7 bases. Germline lookup yields CDR1 SGHTA and CDR2 FQGNSA. The CDR3 has 16 residues. J gave up 1 base and V 5 bases, and 10 bases lay outside the gene matches. CDR3 in amino acids: CASSLQGGSQNTEAFF. In DNA, the CDR3 is TGTGCCAGCAGCCTCCAGGGGGGCAGCCAGAACACTGAAGCTTTCTTT.

The chain couples TRBV6-5 to TRBJ1-4, with a weak D call TRBD1 (6 bases). V was cut by 6 bases and J by 4 bases, with 15 bases left in between. Germline CDR1 is MNHEY and CDR2 is SVGAGI. The CDR3 covers 15 residues. This CDR3 reads CASSDSRGLNEKLFF. CDR3 coding DNA: TGTGCCAGCAGCGATTCTCGGGGGCTTAATGAAAAACTGTTTTTT.

The J gene is TRBJ1-2, the V gene TRBV6-5; 7 nucleotides align to TRBD1. Germline CDR1 and CDR2: MNHEY and SVGAGI. The CDR3 totals 14 residues. The ends lost 5 bases at V and 2 bases at J; junction bases unmatched: 5. The CDR3 spells CASSRTGENYGYTF. DNA for the CDR3: TGTGCCAGCAGTCGAACAGGGGAGAACTATGGCTACACCTTC.

With regard to this clone: The sample has other DNA sequences that encode this CDR3 too. V is TRBV5-1 and J is TRBJ2-2; D not certain. The V gene's germline CDR1 is SGHRS and CDR2 YFSETQ. V shed 2 bases and J shed 2 bases, with 7 bases lying between them. The CDR3 totals 14 residues. CDR3 nucleotides: TGCGCCAGCAGCTTAGGGTCTAACACCGGGGAGCTGTTTTTT. Amino acid sequence: CASSLGSNTGELFF.

This chain uses TRBV9 with TRBJ2-3; the match to TRBD2 covers 10 bases. The CDR3 is 16 residues long. CDR1 is SGDLS, CDR2 YYNGEE, per germline. J was trimmed by 1 base and V by 4 bases; bases with no gene match: 6. The CDR3 DNA is TGTGCCAGCAGCTCAGGGACTAGCGTGGGCACAGATACGCAGTATTTT. This gives the protein CASSSGTSVGTDTQYF.

V and J are TRBV7-2 and TRBJ2-1, with 9 bases aligning to TRBD1. V gave up 5 bases and J gave up 6 bases; unmatched junction bases: 11. Germline CDR1 is SGHTA and CDR2 is FQGNSA. The CDR3 consists of 16 residues. CDR3 coding DNA: TGTGCCAGCAGCGTCGCGGGACAGGGCGCTCGCAATGAGCAGTTCTTC. This sequence encodes CASSVAGQGARNEQFF.

The chain recombines TRBV6-6 with TRBJ1-6; 8 bases are shared with TRBD1. J gave up 5 bases and V 6 bases, and 3 bases lay outside the gene matches. CDR1 is MNHNY, CDR2 SVGAGI, per germline (reference sequence). The CDR3 is 14 amino acids. The CDR3 loop reads CASSLGQDNSPLHF. CDR3 nucleotides: TGTGCCAGCAGCCTGGGACAGGATAATTCACCCCTCCACTTT.

The rearrangement links TRBV4-2 to TRBJ2-3; 7 positions agree with TRBD2. V shed 4 bases, J shed 2 bases, and the junction held 12 bases outside the gene matches. The germline CDR1 and CDR2 sequences are LGHNA and YNFKEQ. CDR3 length: 17 amino acids. The CDR3 coding sequence is TGTGCCAGCAGCCCCCGTGGGGGAGCGGGGCTCACAGATACGCAGTATTTT. Translation gives CASSPRGGAGLTDTQYF.

This sequence joins TRBV5-5 and TRBJ1-5, with a tentative D call TRBD1 (5 bases). Trimming removed 4 bases from V and 4 bases from J, with 15 bases in between. CDR1 is SGHKS and CDR2 is YYEKEE in the germline V gene (reference sequence). The CDR3 loop spans 15 amino acids. This CDR3 reads CASSPGAGMNQPQHF. The DNA of the CDR3 is TGTGCCAGCAGCCCTGGGGCAGGGATGAATCAGCCCCAGCATTTT.

V gene TRBV5-5 combines with J gene TRBJ2-2; 9 positions match TRBD1. V trimming: 4 bases; J trimming: 5 bases; junction bases outside the gene matches: 6. There are 15 residues in the CDR3. The germline CDR1 and CDR2 sequences are SGHKS and YYEKEE (reference sequence). DNA for the CDR3: TGTGCCAGCAGCCCACAGGGGGCGGGGACCGGGGAGCTGTTTTTT. Its protein product is CASSPQGAGTGELFF.

The chain is built from TRBV28 and TRBJ1-2; TRBD1 matches at 10 bases. There are 13 residues in the CDR3. Germline values: CDR1 MDHEN, CDR2 SYDVKM. V shed 6 bases and J 4 bases; nucleotides not matched to a gene: 2. The CDR3 nucleotides read TGTGCCAGCAGGACAGGGGGCCTCTATGGCTACACCTTC. As protein: CASRTGGLYGYTF.

J is TRBJ1-1 and V is TRBV6-2 or TRBV6-3; 7 nucleotides line up with TRBD1. J was trimmed by 2 bases and V by 4 bases; bases with no gene match: 10. Germline V CDR1 and CDR2: MNHEY, SVGEGT. This CDR3 region has 16 residues. CDR3: CASSFRQGGVNTEAFF. The CDR3 bases are TGTGCCAGCAGTTTCCGACAGGGCGGCGTAAACACTGAAGCTTTCTTT.

This chain uses TRBV10-3 with TRBJ2-7, with a possible D match to TRBD2 (6 bases). The CDR3 is made up of 12 amino acids. The V and J ends lost 7 bases and 6 bases respectively, with 13 bases between them. CDR1 and CDR2 (germline): ENHRY, SYGVKD. The CDR3 bases are TGTGCCATCAAGGGACCCGGGGGCGAGCAGTACTTC. This gives the protein CAIKGPGGEQYF.

The chain employs TRBV6-2 or TRBV6-3 and TRBJ2-1, with 8 bases identical to TRBD2. This CDR3 has 15 amino acids. Unmatched junction bases numbered 6, after V lost 1 base and J lost 7 bases. Looked up from germline, CDR1 is MNHEY and CDR2 is SVGEGT. CDR3 nucleotides: TGTGCCAGCAGTTACTTTACCGGGACTAGGAATGAGCAGTTCTTC. It codes for CASSYFTGTRNEQFF.